This TCR beta chain was documented in a study of early T cells in non-severe SARS-CoV-2 infection. Each CDR3 protein is one row after TCRdb ran MiXCR on the 5' RACE reads. The table lists 35,000 to 45,000 distinct CDR3 sequences, roughly 6.6% of them singletons. Trimming removed 6 bases from V and 4 bases from J, with 15 bases in between. The CDR3 is 14 residues long. Germline CDR1 is KGHSH and CDR2 is LQKENI. The chain is built from TRBV18 and TRBJ1-1; possibly TRBD1 for D (6 bases). The source was whole blood, collected at baseline. The source is an adult who was a healthcare worker with PCR-confirmed SARS-CoV-2 infection or an uninfected control (not recorded which). The CDR3 DNA reads TGTGCCAGCTCTATTAACAGGGAAGGCACTGAAGCTTTCTTT. Translation: CASSINREGTEAFF.